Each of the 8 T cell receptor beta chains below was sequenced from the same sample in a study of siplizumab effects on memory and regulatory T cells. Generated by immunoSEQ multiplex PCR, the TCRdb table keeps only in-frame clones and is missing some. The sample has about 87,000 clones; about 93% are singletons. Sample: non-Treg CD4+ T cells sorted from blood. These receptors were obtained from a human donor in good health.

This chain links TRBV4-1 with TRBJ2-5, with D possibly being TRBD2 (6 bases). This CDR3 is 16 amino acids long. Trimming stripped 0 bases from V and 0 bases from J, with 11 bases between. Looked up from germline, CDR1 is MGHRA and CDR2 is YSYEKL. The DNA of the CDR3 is TGCGCCAGCAGCCAAGATAAGGCGGGGTACCAAGAGACCCAGTACTTC. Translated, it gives CASSQDKAGYQETQYF.

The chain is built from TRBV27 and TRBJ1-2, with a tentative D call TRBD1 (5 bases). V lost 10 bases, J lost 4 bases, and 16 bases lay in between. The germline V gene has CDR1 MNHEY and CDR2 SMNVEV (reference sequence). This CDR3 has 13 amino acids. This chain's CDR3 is CATKRHGAYGYTF. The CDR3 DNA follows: TGTGCCACCAAACGGCATGGGGCCTATGGCTACACCTTC.

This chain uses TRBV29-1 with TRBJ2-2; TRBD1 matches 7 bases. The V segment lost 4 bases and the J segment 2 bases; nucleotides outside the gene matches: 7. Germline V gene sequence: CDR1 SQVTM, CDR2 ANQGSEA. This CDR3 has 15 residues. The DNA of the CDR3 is TGCAGCGTTGCCCTCGGGACAGTAAACACCGGGGAGCTGTTTTTT. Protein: CSVALGTVNTGELFF.

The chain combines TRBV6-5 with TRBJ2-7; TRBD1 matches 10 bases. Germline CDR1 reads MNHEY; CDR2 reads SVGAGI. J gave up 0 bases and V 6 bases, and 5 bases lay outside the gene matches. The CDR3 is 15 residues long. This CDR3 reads CASRLGDRGSYEQYF. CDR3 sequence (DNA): TGTGCCAGCAGACTCGGGGACAGGGGCTCCTACGAGCAGTACTTC.

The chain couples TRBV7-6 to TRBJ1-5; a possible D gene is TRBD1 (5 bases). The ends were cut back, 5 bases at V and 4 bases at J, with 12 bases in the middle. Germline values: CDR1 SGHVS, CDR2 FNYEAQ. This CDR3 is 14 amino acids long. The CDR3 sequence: CASSEGVGNQPQHF. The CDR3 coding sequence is TGTGCCAGCAGCGAAGGGGTGGGTAATCAGCCCCAGCATTTT. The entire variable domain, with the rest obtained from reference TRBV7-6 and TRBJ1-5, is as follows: GAGVSQSPRYKVTKRGQDVALRCDPISGHVSLYWYRQALGQGPEFLTYFNYEAQQDKSGLPNDRFSAERPEGSISTLTIQRTEQRDSAMYRCASSEGVGNQPQHFGDGTRLSIL.

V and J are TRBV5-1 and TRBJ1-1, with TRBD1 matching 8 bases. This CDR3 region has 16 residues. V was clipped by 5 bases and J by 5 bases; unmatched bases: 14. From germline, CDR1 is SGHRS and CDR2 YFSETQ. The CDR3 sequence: CASSSGQGGLGTEAFF. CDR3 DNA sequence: TGCGCCAGCAGTTCCGGACAGGGAGGGTTGGGTACTGAAGCTTTCTTT.

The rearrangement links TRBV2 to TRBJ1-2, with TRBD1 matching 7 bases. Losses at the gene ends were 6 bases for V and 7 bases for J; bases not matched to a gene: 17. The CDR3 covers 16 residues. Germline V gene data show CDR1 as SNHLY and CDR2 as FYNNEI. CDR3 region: CASRPGQRVRSGGYTF. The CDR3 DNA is TGTGCCAGCAGACCGGGACAGCGAGTACGGAGTGGTGGCTACACCTTC.

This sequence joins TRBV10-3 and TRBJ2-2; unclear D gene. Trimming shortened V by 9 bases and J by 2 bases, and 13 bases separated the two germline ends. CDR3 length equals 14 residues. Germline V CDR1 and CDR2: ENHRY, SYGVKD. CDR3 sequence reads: CAIQAGPNTGELFF. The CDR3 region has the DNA TGTGCCATTCAGGCAGGCCCAAACACCGGGGAGCTGTTTTTT.